These 20 T cell receptor beta chains originate from one sample sequenced in a study of regulatory T cells in long-lasting Graves disease (TCRdb year 2021). The sample's time point label is to be understood as: newly diagnosed GD, antithyroid drugs for less than 3 months. For both TCR sequencing and RNA sequencing, RNA was extracted from PBMCs in TRIzol. The protocol used for the library was multiplex PCR. Data came from an Illumina HiSeq 4000. iRepertoire HTBI primers and Arm-PCR amplification of CDR3 regions were used to construct TCR beta libraries. TCRdb reprocessing: public reads trimmed at Q25 with fastp, clones called with MiXCR, in-frame beta chains kept. CDR3 protein duplicates are merged, each entry listing the most common genes and DNA. Recorded for this sample are under 700,000 distinct CDR3 sequences; more than 15% of them occurred a single time. Of the sample, more than 20% is held by the ten largest clones.

The data were also submitted as part of a second study, on T cells in Graves' hyperthyroidism and ophthalmopathy.

Sequencing was performed on peripheral blood mononuclear cells (PBMCs), taken at new diagnosis, from a patient treated with antithyroid drugs. The origin of the receptors is a woman aged 35-65 years with Graves disease. Donor details come from another sample of the same person, matched by shared clones.

The chain employs TRBV7-8 and TRBJ1-6; unclear D gene. V was shortened by 1 base and J by 0 bases, with 7 bases between the two germline ends. Germline assignment: CDR1 SGHVS and CDR2 FQNEAQ. This CDR3 is built from 16 residues. The chain's CDR3 is CASSLVTSSYNSPLHF. DNA of the CDR3: TGTGCCAGCAGCTTAGTCACGAGCTCCTATAATTCACCCCTCCACTTT.

This clonotype turned up a few times. The chain combines TRBV5-1 with TRBJ2-7; no clear D. From germline, CDR1 is SGHRS and CDR2 YFSETQ. V was pared by 2 bases and J by 0 bases, with 6 bases between. The CDR3 spans 13 residues. CDR3 in amino acids: CASSFQVSYEQYF. Here the CDR3 DNA reads TGCGCCAGCAGCTTCCAGGTCTCCTACGAGCAGTACTTC.

This clonotype has more than one count but fewer than ten. The V and J genes are TRBV19 and TRBJ2-1, with D hard to call. Germline lookup yields CDR1 LNHDA and CDR2 SQIVND (reference sequence). Trimming pared 1 base from V and 5 bases from J, leaving 6 bases between. This CDR3 has 13 residues. CDR3 loop: CASSIGANNEQFF. In DNA, the CDR3 is TGTGCCAGTAGTATAGGAGCTAACAATGAGCAGTTCTTC.

The chain has TRBV7-9 and TRBJ2-7; D is perhaps TRBD2 (6 bases). Germline values: CDR1 SEHNR, CDR2 FQNEAQ (reference sequence). V was clipped by 4 bases and J by 3 bases, with 13 bases between them. The length of the CDR3 is 14 residues. CDR3 loop: CASSSSGLLYEQYF. Written as DNA, the CDR3 is TGTGCCAGCAGCTCCTCGGGACTCCTCTACGAGCAGTACTTC.

This clonotype was observed many times. The chain uses TRBV28 and TRBJ2-3, with 8 bases lining up with TRBD2. With 3 bases clipped from V and 7 bases from J, the junction kept 9 bases outside the gene matches. This CDR3 is built from 15 residues. Germline V gene sequence: CDR1 MDHEN, CDR2 SYDVKM. CDR3 sequence (DNA): TGTGCCAGCAGTTTGGTTAGCGGGGCGGCAAATACGCAGTATTTT. This encodes CASSLVSGAANTQYF.

V gene TRBV2 combines with J gene TRBJ2-2, with 7 bases that match TRBD2. CDR3 length: 17 amino acids. Germline CDR1 SNHLY, CDR2 FYNNEI. V was pared by 5 bases and J by 4 bases, with 13 bases of the junction left unmatched. CDR3 amino acids: CASSKTSPREGTGELFF. CDR3 DNA: TGTGCCAGCAGTAAAACTTCCCCCAGGGAGGGCACCGGGGAGCTGTTTTTT.

This clonotype was detected a few times. V is TRBV10-3 and J is TRBJ1-1; 8 nucleotides line up with TRBD1. From germline, CDR1 is ENHRY and CDR2 SYGVKD. The J segment lost 1 base and the V segment lost 3 bases, leaving 4 bases of the junction unmatched. The CDR3 covers 15 residues. The CDR3 DNA reads as TGTGCCATCAGTGACCAGGACAGGGAGAACACTGAAGCTTTCTTT. Protein product: CAISDQDRENTEAFF.

This clonotype has at least ten counts. CDR3 in amino acids: CASSDRGTSNQPQHF. In DNA, the CDR3 is TGTGCCAGCAGTGATAGGGGGACCAGCAATCAGCCCCAGCATTTT. V and J are TRBV12-3 or TRBV12-4 and TRBJ1-5; tentatively, D is TRBD1 (6 bases). This CDR3 has 15 residues. V lost 5 bases and J 1 base, leaving 12 bases between the germline ends.

This clonotype was found a few times. The rearrangement joins TRBV7-9 to TRBJ1-1; D is unresolved. Between the trimmed V and J ends, which lost 5 bases and 10 bases, there was a span of 17 bases. Germline loops: CDR1 SEHNR, CDR2 FQNEAQ (reference sequence). The CDR3 spans 13 residues. CDR3 loop: CASSPIVAAPAFF. CDR3 in DNA: TGTGCCAGCAGCCCCATTGTAGCTGCTCCAGCTTTCTTT.

There are many counts of this clonotype. V usage is TRBV12-5 and J usage is TRBJ2-1, with TRBD2 matching over 9 bases. This CDR3 spans 15 amino acids. Losses at the gene ends were 4 bases for V and 4 bases for J; bases not matched to a gene: 5. Germline V gene lookup returns CDR1 LGHNT and CDR2 FRNRAP. CDR3 DNA: TGTGCTAGTGGTTGGAGCGGGGGGTCATACAATGAGCAGTTCTTC. Its protein is CASGWSGGSYNEQFF.

This clonotype came up a few times. The chain employs TRBV5-8 and TRBJ1-6, with 10 bases identical to TRBD1. The CDR3 length is 15 residues. The junction had 7 bases not matched to a gene; V was cut back by 3 bases and J by 10 bases. Germline loops: CDR1 SGHTS, CDR2 YDEGEE. CDR3: CASSWLGTGESPLHF. The CDR3 nucleotides read TGTGCCAGCAGCTGGCTGGGGACAGGGGAATCACCCCTCCACTTT. The whole variable domain, remainder taken from reference TRBV5-8 and TRBJ1-6, is EAGVTQSPTHLIKTRGQQATLRCSPISGHTSVYWYQQALGLGLQFLLWYDEGEERNRGNFPPRFSGRQFPNYSSELNVNALELEDSALYLCASSWLGTGESPLHFGNGTRLTVT.

This clonotype was recorded at least ten times. The V and J genes are TRBV20-1 and TRBJ1-1; D gene ambiguous. The V gene's germline CDR1 is DFQATT and CDR2 SNEGSKA (reference sequence). Between the trimmed V and J ends, which lost 6 bases and 5 bases, there was a span of 13 bases. The CDR3 runs 12 residues. The CDR3 DNA is TGCAGTGCCTCGATGAGAGTGACTGAAGCTTTCTTT. It translates to CSASMRVTEAFF.

The V and J genes are TRBV18 and TRBJ2-5; no definite D call. The CDR3 covers 14 residues. The germline CDR1 and CDR2 sequences are KGHSH and LQKENI. Trimming left V 1 base short and J 5 bases short, with 11 bases between. CDR3 sequence reads: CASSPRRTEETQYF. In DNA, the CDR3 is TGTGCCAGCTCACCACGACGGACGGAGGAGACCCAGTACTTC.

This clonotype appeared a few times. The chain uses TRBV27 and TRBJ2-7, with D perhaps TRBD1 (6 bases). CDR1 and CDR2 (germline): MNHEY, SMNVEV (reference sequence). The V and J ends lost 6 bases and 1 base respectively, with 10 bases between them. There are 13 residues in the CDR3. The CDR3 DNA follows: TGTGCCAGCAGGATGGACAGATCCTACGAGCAGTACTTC. This encodes CASRMDRSYEQYF.

This clonotype was recorded at least ten times. For the CDR3, the DNA is TGTGCCAGCAGTTTATCTAGCGGGGGGGCCTACGAGCAGTACTTC. Residues: CASSLSSGGAYEQYF. The genes are TRBV27 and TRBJ2-7; TRBD2 matches at 11 bases. V shed 0 bases, J shed 2 bases, and the junction held 0 bases outside the gene matches. The CDR3 runs to 15 residues. Germline CDR1 is MNHEY and CDR2 is SMNVEV (reference sequence).

Turning to this clonotype: One base away lies a much larger clone, so this may be a sequencing read error. V gene TRBV7-2 combines with J gene TRBJ1-5; D not certain. The CDR3 is 17 amino acids. Looked up from germline, CDR1 is SGHTA and CDR2 is FQGNSA. CDR3 DNA: TGTGTCAGCAGCTTACTTTATATGAGTAATAGCAATCAGCCCCAGCATTTT. It yields the protein CVSSLLYMSNSNQPQHF.

This clonotype came up a few times. V and J are TRBV18 and TRBJ1-2; the D is unclear. CDR3 length equals 14 residues. Germline CDR1 reads KGHSH; CDR2 reads LQKENI. V was cut by 0 bases and J by 7 bases, with 12 bases left in between. The CDR3 is CASSPPAEGGGYTF. As DNA, the CDR3 is TGTGCCAGCTCACCACCCGCGGAGGGAGGTGGCTACACCTTC.

This clonotype was found many times. The V call is TRBV5-1, the J call TRBJ2-1, with TRBD1 identical over 7 bases. V dropped 5 bases and J dropped 3; count of bases not matched to a gene: 11. The CDR3 runs 16 residues. Per germline, CDR1 SGHRS and CDR2 YFSETQ. The CDR3, as DNA: TGCGCCAGCAGGCCCACAGGGGCCAAAATCTACAATGAGCAGTTCTTC. This codes for CASRPTGAKIYNEQFF.

This clonotype was found many times. This sequence joins TRBV20-1 and TRBJ2-1, with a possible D match to TRBD1 (6 bases). CDR3 length: 17 amino acids. Trimming took off 5 bases at V and 6 bases at J, with 26 bases between the two ends. CDR1 is DFQATT, CDR2 SNEGSKA, per germline (reference sequence). CDR3 protein: CSARSIFGGGIVNEQFF. CDR3 in DNA: TGCAGTGCTCGCTCTATCTTTGGGGGCGGAATCGTCAATGAGCAGTTCTTC.

This clonotype was recorded many times. As DNA, the CDR3 is TGTGCCAGCACCAGACAGGGAGCTGAAGCTTTCTTT. Its translation is CASTRQGAEAFF. V is TRBV2 and J is TRBJ1-1, with 7 bases fitting TRBD1. V dropped 7 bases and J dropped 6; count of bases not matched to a gene: 5. In germline, CDR1 is SNHLY, CDR2 FYNNEI. The CDR3 extends over 12 amino acids.